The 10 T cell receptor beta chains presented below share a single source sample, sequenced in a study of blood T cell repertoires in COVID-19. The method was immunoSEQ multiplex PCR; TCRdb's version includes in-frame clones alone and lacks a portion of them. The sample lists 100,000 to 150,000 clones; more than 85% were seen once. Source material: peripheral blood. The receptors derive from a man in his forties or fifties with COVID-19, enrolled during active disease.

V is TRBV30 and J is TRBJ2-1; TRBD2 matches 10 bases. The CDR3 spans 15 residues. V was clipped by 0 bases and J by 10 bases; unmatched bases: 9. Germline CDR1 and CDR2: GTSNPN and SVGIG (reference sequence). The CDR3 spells CAWSVRSSGSGEQFF. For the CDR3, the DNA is TGTGCCTGGAGTGTAAGGTCTAGCGGGAGTGGCGAGCAGTTCTTC.

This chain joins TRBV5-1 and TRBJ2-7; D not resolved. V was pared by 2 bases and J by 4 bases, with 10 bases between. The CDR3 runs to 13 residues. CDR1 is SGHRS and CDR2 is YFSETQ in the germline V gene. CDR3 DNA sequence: TGCGCCAGCAGCTTTGGGCAGTCATACGAGCAGTACTTC. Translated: CASSFGQSYEQYF.

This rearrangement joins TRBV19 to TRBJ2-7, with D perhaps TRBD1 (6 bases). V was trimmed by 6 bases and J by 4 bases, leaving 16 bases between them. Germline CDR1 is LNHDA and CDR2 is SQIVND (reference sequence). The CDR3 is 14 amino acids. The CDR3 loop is CASRKQGVGYEQYF. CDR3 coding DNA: TGTGCCAGTAGGAAACAGGGTGTGGGATACGAGCAGTACTTC. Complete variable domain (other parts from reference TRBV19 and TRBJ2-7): DGGITQSPKYLFRKEGQNVTLSCEQNLNHDAMYWYRQDPGQGLRLIYYSQIVNDFQKGDIAEGYSVSREKKESFPLTVTSAQKNPTAFYLCASRKQGVGYEQYFGPGTRLTVT.

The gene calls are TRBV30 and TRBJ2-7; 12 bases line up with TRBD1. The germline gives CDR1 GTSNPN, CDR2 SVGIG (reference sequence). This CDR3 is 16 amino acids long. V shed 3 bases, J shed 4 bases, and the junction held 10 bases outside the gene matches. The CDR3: CAWSDSGTGGSYEQYV. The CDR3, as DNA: TGTGCCTGGAGCGACTCCGGGACAGGGGGCTCTTACGAGCAGTACGTC.

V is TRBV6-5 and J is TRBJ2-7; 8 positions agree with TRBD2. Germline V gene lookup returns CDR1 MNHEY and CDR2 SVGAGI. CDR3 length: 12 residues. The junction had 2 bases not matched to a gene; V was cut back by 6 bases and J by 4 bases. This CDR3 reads CASSPGGYEQYF. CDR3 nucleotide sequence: TGTGCCAGCAGCCCGGGGGGGTACGAGCAGTACTTC.

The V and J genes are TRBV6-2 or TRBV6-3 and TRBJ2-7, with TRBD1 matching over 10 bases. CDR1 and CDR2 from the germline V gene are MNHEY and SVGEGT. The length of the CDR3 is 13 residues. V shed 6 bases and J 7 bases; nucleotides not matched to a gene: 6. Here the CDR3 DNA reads TGTGCCAGCAGCCCGGGACAGGGGATGGAGCAGTACTTC. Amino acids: CASSPGQGMEQYF.

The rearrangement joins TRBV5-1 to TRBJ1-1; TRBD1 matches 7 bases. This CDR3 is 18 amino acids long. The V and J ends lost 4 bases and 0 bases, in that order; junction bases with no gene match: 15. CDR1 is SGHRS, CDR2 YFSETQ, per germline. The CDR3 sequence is CASSRNRDSVYMNTEAFF. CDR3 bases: TGCGCCAGCAGCAGGAATCGGGACAGCGTCTATATGAACACTGAAGCTTTCTTT.

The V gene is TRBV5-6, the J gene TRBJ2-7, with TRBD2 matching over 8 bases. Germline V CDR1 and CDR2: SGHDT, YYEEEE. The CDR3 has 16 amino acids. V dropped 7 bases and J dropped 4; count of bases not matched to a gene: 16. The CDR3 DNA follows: TGTGCCAGCGGCAGGGGAATTGCGGGAGGAACATACGAGCAGTACTTC. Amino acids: CASGRGIAGGTYEQYF.

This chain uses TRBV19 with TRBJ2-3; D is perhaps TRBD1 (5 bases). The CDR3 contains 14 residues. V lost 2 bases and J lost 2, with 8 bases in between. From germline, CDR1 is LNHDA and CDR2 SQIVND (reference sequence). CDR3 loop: CASSIQGNTDTQYF. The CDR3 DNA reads TGTGCCAGTAGTATACAGGGAAACACAGATACGCAGTATTTT.

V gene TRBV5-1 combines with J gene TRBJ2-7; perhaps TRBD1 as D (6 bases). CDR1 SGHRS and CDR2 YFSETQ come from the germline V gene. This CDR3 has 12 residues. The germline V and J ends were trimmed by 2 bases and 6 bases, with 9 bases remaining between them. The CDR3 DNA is TGCGCCAGCAGCTTCCCCAGGGGCGAGCAGTACGTC. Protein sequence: CASSFPRGEQYV.